The next 23 T cell receptor beta chains were all read from a single sample in a study of CD8 T cells in ankylosing spondylitis. Each CDR3 protein gets one entry after TCRdb re-called the 5' RACE reads with MiXCR. The sample includes some 140,000 distinct CDR3 sequences, 9.5% to 12% of them seen just once. Sequencing used blood, either unsorted or a sorted T cell fraction (not recorded which). The source is a female donor with ankylosing spondylitis or in good health (not recorded which).

This clonotype was detected many times. The J gene is TRBJ1-4, the V gene TRBV7-9; TRBD1 aligns across 8 bases. The V segment lost 5 bases and the J segment 5 bases; nucleotides outside the gene matches: 7. The CDR3 loop spans 15 amino acids. The germline V gene has CDR1 SEHNR and CDR2 FQNEAQ (reference sequence). CDR3 sequence (DNA): TGTGCCAGCAGCCTTCGGACAGGGAGGAATGAAAAACTGTTTTTT. Residues: CASSLRTGRNEKLFF.

Regarding this clonotype: A much larger clone is a single base away; this may be a read error. The CDR3 does not close with the conserved phenylalanine or tryptophan, likely indicating a read error. The gene calls are TRBV7-6 and TRBJ2-7, with D tentatively TRBD1 or TRBD2 (5 bases each). Trimming removed 1 base from V and 2 bases from J, with 15 bases in between. Germline-derived CDR1 and CDR2 are SGHVS and FNYEAQ. CDR3 length: 16 residues. As DNA, the CDR3 is TGTGCCAGCAGCTTAGTTGGGACGGACCCCGCCTACGAGCAGTACTTA. It translates to CASSLVGTDPAYEQYL.

The gene calls are TRBV6-1 and TRBJ2-3; no reliable D call. Germline lookup yields CDR1 MNHNS and CDR2 SASEGT. The CDR3 consists of 13 residues. Trimming left V 7 bases short and J 1 base short, with 9 bases between. CDR3 in DNA: TGTGCCAGCACCAACTCCGGCACAGATACGCAGTATTTT. Its protein is CASTNSGTDTQYF.

This clonotype has ten or more counts. The chain employs TRBV29-1 and TRBJ1-1; 9 nucleotides match TRBD1. J lost 0 bases, V lost 1 base, and 6 bases had no gene match. CDR1 is SQVTM and CDR2 is ANQGSEA in the germline V gene. The CDR3 spans 16 residues. The CDR3 here is CSVEGRTGDVNTEAFF. The CDR3 region has the DNA TGCAGCGTTGAAGGCAGGACAGGGGACGTGAACACTGAAGCTTTCTTT.

This rearrangement joins TRBV24-1 to TRBJ2-2, with D unresolved. CDR1 is KGHDR, CDR2 SFDVKD, per germline. Trimming removed 5 bases from V and 2 bases from J, with 11 bases in between. The CDR3 has 15 amino acids. CDR3 loop: CATSGSTDNTGELFF. CDR3 coding DNA: TGTGCCACCAGTGGTAGTACCGATAACACCGGGGAGCTGTTTTTT.

This clonotype was seen repeatedly, ten times or more. The chain employs TRBV4-2 and TRBJ2-3, with no clear D. CDR1 is LGHNA, CDR2 YNFKEQ, per germline. The V gene lost 0 bases and the J gene lost 5 bases, with 12 bases spanning the gap. The CDR3 extends over 15 amino acids. DNA for the CDR3: TGTGCCAGCAGCCAAGAAGCCGTTTATTTAGATACGCAGTATTTT. Protein: CASSQEAVYLDTQYF.

This clonotype was seen only a few times. The J gene is TRBJ2-7, the V gene TRBV20-1; no clear D. Between the trimmed V and J ends, which lost 6 bases and 7 bases, there was a span of 16 bases. Germline V gene lookup returns CDR1 DFQATT and CDR2 SNEGSKA (reference sequence). This CDR3 has 12 amino acids. As DNA, the CDR3 is TGCAGTGCCACCTCCTTCGGGCGGGAGCAGTACTTC. Translated: CSATSFGREQYF.

This clonotype was counted at least ten times. This sequence joins TRBV20-1 and TRBJ2-5, with 7 bases matching TRBD2. CDR1 is DFQATT and CDR2 is SNEGSKA in the germline V gene (reference sequence). This CDR3 is built from 14 residues. V shed 6 bases and J 5 bases; nucleotides not matched to a gene: 12. CDR3 protein: CSALKGAGLETQYF. CDR3 nucleotide sequence: TGCAGTGCCCTGAAGGGAGCGGGGCTTGAGACCCAGTACTTC.

This clonotype was detected many times. The CDR3 coding sequence is TGTGCCAGCAGTGAATATGGGGGGATCTACGAGCAGTACTTC. It encodes CASSEYGGIYEQYF. The chain uses TRBV25-1 and TRBJ2-7; D is perhaps TRBD2 (6 bases). Trimming took off 0 bases at V and 3 bases at J, with 9 bases between the two ends. The length of the CDR3 is 14 residues. Germline V gene sequence: CDR1 MGHDK, CDR2 SYGVNS.

Regarding this clonotype: This may be a read error, as it is one base from a much larger clone. The chain employs TRBV6-1 and TRBJ1-5, with D tentatively TRBD1 (6 bases). The CDR3 has 13 residues. Germline lookup yields CDR1 MNHNS and CDR2 SASEGT. The CDR3 nucleotides are TGTGCCGGCAGTGATCCCAGGGGTCAGCCCCAGCATTTT. This sequence encodes CAGSDPRGQPQHF.

The chain uses TRBV5-1 and TRBJ2-7; a weak D match, TRBD1 (6 bases). CDR3 length: 14 amino acids. Per germline, CDR1 SGHRS and CDR2 YFSETQ. V lost 5 bases and J lost 3, with 15 bases in between. CDR3 loop: CASSAGEEDYEQYF. The CDR3 DNA reads TGCGCCAGCAGTGCAGGGGAAGAGGACTACGAGCAGTACTTC.

This clonotype was seen many times. The rearrangement links TRBV7-8 to TRBJ1-6, with TRBD1 as a possible D gene (5 bases). The V end lost 1 base, the J end lost 7 bases, and 14 bases lay between the germline ends. The germline V gene encodes CDR1 SGHVS and CDR2 FQNEAQ. The CDR3 sequence is 16 residues long. CDR3 in DNA: TGTGCCAGCAGCTTAGTTGAGGCGGGGCTGAATTCACCCCTCCACTTT. Translated, it gives CASSLVEAGLNSPLHF.

Note on this clonotype: A much larger clone lies a single base off, so this may be a read error. The chain couples TRBV12-3 or TRBV12-4 to TRBJ2-3, with a tentative D call TRBD2 (5 bases). This CDR3 spans 12 amino acids. V was cut by 10 bases and J by 5 bases, with 13 bases left in between. The CDR3 DNA sequence: TGTGCCAACAGCCTCCGGGGAGATACGCAGTATTTT. Translated: CANSLRGDTQYF.

Many counts were recorded for this clonotype. V and J are TRBV28 and TRBJ1-2, with a weak D call TRBD1 (5 bases). Germline V lookup: CDR1 MDHEN, CDR2 SYDVKM. Trimming cost V 8 bases and J 0 bases, with 16 bases left between them. The CDR3 runs to 15 residues. The CDR3, as DNA: TGTGCCAGCCTCCTTCAGGGTCTTTCTAACTATGGCTACACCTTC. It yields the protein CASLLQGLSNYGYTF.

The rearrangement uses TRBV7-9 and TRBJ1-1; D is uncertain. The length of the CDR3 is 14 residues. Deletions cut 4 bases from V and 6 bases from J, with 15 bases between. Germline V gene lookup returns CDR1 SEHNR and CDR2 FQNEAQ (reference sequence). The CDR3 protein is CASSSPCLVPEAFF. Written as DNA, the CDR3 is TGTGCCAGCAGCTCACCCTGCCTGGTCCCTGAAGCTTTCTTT.

In its sample, this clonotype was seen many times. The gene calls are TRBV12-3 or TRBV12-4 and TRBJ1-1; D gene ambiguous. Trimming pared 5 bases from V and 11 bases from J, leaving 18 bases between. The CDR3 totals 13 residues. CDR3 in DNA: TGTGCCAGCAGTCCTCCCGGGGTTTTGCGGGCTTTCTTT. This sequence encodes CASSPPGVLRAFF.

This clonotype was detected many times. The J gene is TRBJ2-1, the V gene TRBV9, with D perhaps TRBD1 (5 bases). V gave up 3 bases and J gave up 0 bases, with 10 bases separating them. CDR3 length equals 15 residues. In germline, CDR1 is SGDLS, CDR2 YYNGEE. CDR3 protein: CASSGTSSSYNEQFF. The DNA of the CDR3 is TGTGCCAGCAGCGGGACAAGTAGCTCCTACAATGAGCAGTTCTTC.

This clonotype was observed many times. The junction shows a germline mismatch at one end, possibly a read error. V usage is TRBV7-9 and J usage is TRBJ1-2; the match to TRBD1 covers 7 bases. CDR1 and CDR2 (germline): SEHNR, FQNEAQ (reference sequence). The CDR3 runs 11 residues. The CDR3 bases are TGTGCCAGCAGCTCCCAAGGACAGGTTTCCTTC. Its translation: CASSSQGQVSF.

V usage is TRBV7-3 and J usage is TRBJ2-7; possibly TRBD2 for D (6 bases). The CDR3 sequence is 15 residues long. CDR1 SGHTA and CDR2 FQGTGA come from the germline V gene. The V gene lost 3 bases and the J gene lost 5 bases, with 17 bases spanning the gap. The CDR3 is CASSFLGTPGDEQYF. The CDR3 DNA reads as TGTGCCAGCAGCTTCCTGGGGACCCCGGGGGACGAGCAGTACTTC.

In this sample, this clonotype turned up many times. Here the CDR3 DNA reads TGTGCCAGCAGCTTAATGGCGTTGGAGAACACTGAAGCTTTCTTT. It specifies CASSLMALENTEAFF. The chain links TRBV7-9 to TRBJ1-1, with D unclear. Germline loops: CDR1 SEHNR, CDR2 FQNEAQ (reference sequence). The CDR3 length is 15 residues. V was pared by 2 bases and J by 1 base, with 11 bases between.

The CDR3 nucleotides read TGTGCCAGCAGATTGGACCTGAGGGGGACCCAGTACTTC. Protein: CASRLDLRGTQYF. The chain uses TRBV28 and TRBJ2-5; TRBD1 or TRBD2 may be the D gene (5 bases each). There are 13 residues in the CDR3. Looked up from germline, CDR1 is MDHEN and CDR2 is SYDVKM. V lost 6 bases and J 7 bases, leaving 15 bases between the germline ends.

This clonotype was seen ten or more times. The chain combines TRBV24-1 with TRBJ2-7; the match to TRBD2 covers 8 bases. CDR1 is KGHDR, CDR2 SFDVKD, per germline. The ends lost 7 bases at V and 6 bases at J; junction bases unmatched: 4. The CDR3 has 12 residues. The CDR3 loop reads CATSGRVGEQYF. The CDR3 coding sequence is TGTGCCACCAGCGGGAGGGTCGGCGAGCAGTACTTC.

This clonotype was found many times. The rearrangement uses TRBV5-8 and TRBJ2-4; perhaps D is TRBD1 or TRBD2 (6 bases each). V lost 2 bases, J lost 3 bases, and 15 bases lay in between. The germline V gene encodes CDR1 SGHTS and CDR2 YDEGEE. The CDR3 runs 16 residues. This chain's CDR3 is CASSFWGAVDKNIQYF. Here the CDR3 DNA reads TGTGCCAGCAGCTTTTGGGGGGCGGTGGACAAAAACATTCAGTACTTC. Filled out from reference TRBV5-8 and TRBJ2-4, the complete variable domain reads EAGVTQSPTHLIKTRGQQATLRCSPISGHTSVYWYQQALGLGLQFLLWYDEGEERNRGNFPPRFSGRQFPNYSSELNVNALELEDSALYLCASSFWGAVDKNIQYFGAGTRLSVL.